These T cell receptor beta chains were read from a single sample in a study of OX40 agonist ivuxolimab in advanced cancers. Sequenced by immunoSEQ multiplex PCR; TCRdb stores in-frame clones only, minus some. The sample comprises over 70,000 clones, roughly nine tenths of which are singletons, and 0.15% to 0.2% rests with the top ten. This specimen consisted of CD4+ or CD8+ T cells sorted from blood, obtained in a trial of the OX40 agonist ivuxolimab. These receptors all stem from an adult with an advanced solid tumor such as melanoma, head and neck, liver or kidney cancer. CDR3s include the opening cysteine and the closing phenylalanine or tryptophan. The D gene is left open where the match is weak. Clone sizes are given selectively: once, few, many, or a class where the clone is expanded.

v_gene	j_gene	abundance	d_gene	CDR3aa	CDR3nt
TRBV6-1	TRBJ1-2	few	TRBD1	CASSVGQARYGYTF	TGTGCCAGCAGTGTAGGACAGGCCCGCTATGGCTACACCTTC
TRBV10-2	TRBJ1-3	-	-	CASCPALGNTIYF	TGCGCCAGCTGCCCCGCCCTTGGAAACACCATATATTTT
TRBV6-5	TRBJ1-2	-	TRBD1	CASSRYRQGVNGYTF	TGTGCCAGCAGTCGATATCGACAGGGGGTAAATGGCTACACCTTC
TRBV7-2	TRBJ2-4	-	TRBD2	CASSLGREGLSNF	TGTGCCAGCAGCTTAGGACGGGAGGGATTAAGTAACTTC
TRBV5-8	TRBJ2-3	-	TRBD2	CASSLRLSSGGDTQYF	TGTGCCAGCAGCTTACGTTTGTCTAGCGGGGGGGATACGCAGTATTTT
TRBV7-3	TRBJ1-1	once	-	CASSLTSGLPEAFF	TGTGCCAGCAGCTTAACATCAGGGCTACCTGAAGCTTTCTTT
TRBV28	TRBJ2-1	once	-	CASRGRGMAYNEQFF	TGTGCCAGCAGGGGAAGGGGGATGGCCTACAATGAGCAGTTCTTC
TRBV5-5	TRBJ1-1	-	TRBD1	CASSLTGGNTEAFF	TGTGCCAGCAGCTTGACAGGGGGGAACACTGAAGCTTTCTTT
TRBV30	TRBJ2-5	once	-	CAWGSGLRETQYF	TGTGCCTGGGGCTCGGGTCTTAGGGAGACCCAGTACTTC
TRBV16	TRBJ2-6	-	TRBD1	CASSPQGASGANVLTF	TGTGCCAGCAGCCCACAGGGGGCCTCTGGGGCCAACGTCCTGACTTTC
TRBV2	TRBJ1-5	-	-	CASSEASLRQPQHF	TGTGCCAGCAGTGAAGCGAGTTTACGGCAGCCCCAGCATTTT
TRBV25-1	TRBJ2-5	-	-	CASSGADQETQYF	TGTGCCAGCAGTGGGGCAGACCAAGAGACCCAGTACTTC
TRBV7-9	TRBJ2-4	once	TRBD1	CASTTDGTGGVIQYF	TGTGCCAGCACCACTGACGGGACAGGGGGCGTCATTCAGTACTTC
TRBV13	TRBJ1-1	few	-	CASRRRVEAFF	TGTGCCAGCAGGAGAAGGGTAGAAGCTTTCTTT
TRBV5-1	TRBJ1-2	-	-	CASSGGSYGYTF	TGCGCCAGCAGCGGGGGATCCTATGGCTACACCTTC
TRBV7-2	TRBJ2-3	-	TRBD2	CASSLLAGGLTDTQYF	TGTGCCAGCAGCTTATTGGCGGGGGGGCTCACAGATACGCAGTATTTT
TRBV5-5	TRBJ1-3	-	-	CASSLAGTNSGNTIYF	TGTGCCAGCAGCTTGGCGGGGACAAACTCTGGAAACACCATATATTTT
TRBV5-1	TRBJ2-1	-	TRBD2	CASRSGGLNEQFF	TGCGCCAGCAGGAGCGGGGGGCTTAATGAGCAGTTCTTC